Presented here are 14 T cell receptor beta chains from one specimen sequenced in a study of T-cell memory formation after mild COVID-19. TCRdb recomputed calls from the 5' RACE reads with MiXCR, one row per CDR3 protein. Of roughly 370,000 distinct CDR3 sequences in the sample, 15% to 20% were seen once. The sequencing input was PBMCs or a T cell subset sorted from them (not recorded which). The receptors here all came from a man aged 18-30 years who had mild COVID-19 (a few samples of this study predate the infection). Cell type and time point are not known.

The V gene is TRBV9, the J gene TRBJ2-3; 7 nucleotides line up with TRBD2. With V trimmed by 3 bases and J by 8 bases, 6 bases remained unmatched. CDR1 SGDLS and CDR2 YYNGEE come from the germline V gene. The length of the CDR3 is 13 residues. The CDR3 bases are TGTGCCAGCAGCGCAGAACTAGCGCTTACGCAGTATTTT. Amino acids: CASSAELALTQYF.

This clonotype was seen more than once but under ten times. The chain is built from TRBV6-2 or TRBV6-3 and TRBJ1-2; D is unclear. The CDR3 has 12 amino acids. Trimming removed 7 bases from V and 4 bases from J, with 10 bases in between. From germline, CDR1 is MNHEY and CDR2 SVGEGT. CDR3 residues: CASNTHFYGYTF. In DNA, the CDR3 is TGTGCCAGCAATACGCATTTCTATGGCTACACCTTC.

V gene TRBV15 combines with J gene TRBJ1-2; no clear D gene. This CDR3 comprises 14 residues. Germline values: CDR1 LNHNV, CDR2 YYDKDF (reference sequence). V was pared by 0 bases and J by 7 bases, with 12 bases between. The CDR3 reads CATSRDHGTLGYTF. DNA for the CDR3: TGTGCCACCAGCAGAGATCATGGTACCCTTGGCTACACCTTC.

The rearrangement joins TRBV7-9 to TRBJ1-1, with D unclear. The germline V gene encodes CDR1 SEHNR and CDR2 FQNEAQ (reference sequence). The CDR3 runs 13 residues. V was shortened by 5 bases and J by 6 bases, with 13 bases between the two germline ends. CDR3: CASSPEGIAEAFF. As DNA, the CDR3 is TGTGCCAGCAGCCCAGAGGGTATCGCTGAAGCTTTCTTT.

The chain joins TRBV7-2 to TRBJ1-6; D unclear. With 5 bases removed from V and 10 bases from J, the gap between germline ends came to 12 bases. The germline CDR1 and CDR2 sequences are SGHTA and FQGNSA. The CDR3 covers 13 residues. The CDR3 loop is CASSRDSMSPLHF. Written as DNA, the CDR3 is TGTGCCAGCAGCCGAGACTCTATGTCACCCCTCCACTTT.

This clonotype was observed many times. This rearrangement joins TRBV6-5 to TRBJ2-5, with D perhaps being TRBD1 or TRBD2 (5 bases each). The germline CDR1 and CDR2 sequences are MNHEY and SVGAGI. V was shortened by 8 bases and J by 5 bases, with 24 bases between the two germline ends. There are 16 residues in the CDR3. CDR3 in DNA: TGTGCCAGCGGATCTACTCCGGGGTGGGGGACGGAGACCCAGTACTTC. Its translation: CASGSTPGWGTETQYF.

The chain links TRBV4-3 to TRBJ2-1; no clear D gene. Germline CDR1 LGHNA, CDR2 YSLEER. The CDR3 is 16 residues long. Trimming shortened V by 3 bases and J by 2 bases, and 14 bases separated the two germline ends. Written as DNA, the CDR3 is TGCGCCAGCAGCCAGGCCCGCGATGGCCCCTACAATGAGCAGTTCTTC. Its translation: CASSQARDGPYNEQFF.

The chain is built from TRBV12-3 or TRBV12-4 and TRBJ2-7; D might be TRBD2 (5 bases). This CDR3 contains 15 residues. Trimming removed 6 bases at V and 5 bases at J, with 20 bases between. The CDR3 loop reads CASSYRRGTMDEQYF. The CDR3 DNA is TGTGCCAGCAGCTACCGCCGGGGTACAATGGACGAGCAGTACTTC.

The chain joins TRBV7-7 to TRBJ1-1, with D tentatively TRBD1 (5 bases). CDR3 length equals 13 residues. The V end was cut by 8 bases, the J end by 5 bases, with 15 bases between. Looked up from germline, CDR1 is SSHAT and CDR2 is FNYEAQ (reference sequence). The CDR3: CASPGDLDTEAFF. As DNA, the CDR3 is TGTGCCAGCCCGGGGGATTTGGATACTGAAGCTTTCTTT.

This chain links TRBV5-1 with TRBJ1-4; D is possibly TRBD1 (6 bases). Germline assignment: CDR1 SGHRS and CDR2 YFSETQ. The CDR3 spans 15 residues. V dropped 4 bases and J dropped 0 bases, with 10 bases sitting between them. The CDR3 region is CASSQQGATNEKLFF. CDR3 bases: TGCGCCAGCAGCCAACAGGGAGCAACTAATGAAAAACTGTTTTTT.

The V gene is TRBV19, the J gene TRBJ1-5; possible D gene TRBD1, 5 bases. The ends were cut back, 5 bases at V and 7 bases at J, with 18 bases in the middle. The CDR3 is 15 amino acids. Per germline, CDR1 LNHDA and CDR2 SQIVND (reference sequence). The CDR3 here is CASSSAQPGGQPQHF. CDR3 in DNA: TGTGCCAGTAGTTCCGCTCAACCCGGGGGACAGCCCCAGCATTTT. The variable domain in full, with the rest retrieved from reference TRBV19 and TRBJ1-5, is DGGITQSPKYLFRKEGQNVTLSCEQNLNHDAMYWYRQDPGQGLRLIYYSQIVNDFQKGDIAEGYSVSREKKESFPLTVTSAQKNPTAFYLCASSSAQPGGQPQHFGDGTRLSIL.

This rearrangement joins TRBV27 to TRBJ1-5; TRBD1 matches at 10 bases. Germline V lookup: CDR1 MNHEY, CDR2 SMNVEV (reference sequence). CDR3 length: 15 amino acids. V dropped 6 bases and J dropped 4; count of bases not matched to a gene: 6. This CDR3 is CASRPGQGWNQPQHF. CDR3 bases: TGTGCCAGCAGACCGGGACAGGGGTGGAATCAGCCCCAGCATTTT.

The chain combines TRBV9 with TRBJ2-2; D gene uncertain. This CDR3 is 14 amino acids long. Germline V gene sequence: CDR1 SGDLS, CDR2 YYNGEE. The V and J ends lost 4 bases and 6 bases respectively, with 13 bases between them. This chain's CDR3 is CASSPGRASGELFF. In DNA form, the CDR3 reads TGTGCCAGCAGCCCTGGACGTGCATCCGGGGAGCTGTTTTTT.

This clonotype was observed many times. The chain is built from TRBV4-2 and TRBJ2-2, with D unresolved. V lost 1 base and J lost 2, with 8 bases in between. This CDR3 spans 15 amino acids. CDR1 is LGHNA, CDR2 YNFKEQ, per germline. In DNA, the CDR3 is TGTGCCAGCAGCCAAGCATCCCGAAACACCGGGGAGCTGTTTTTT. Encoded protein: CASSQASRNTGELFF.